The T cell receptor (beta chain) under discussion was sequenced for a study of monozygotic twins with inflammatory bowel disease. Whole-blood total RNA was extracted without T cell sorting. Per the germline V gene, CDR1 is SGHRS and CDR2 is YFSETQ. The CDR3 totals 13 residues. Whole-study results and caveats: By inverse Simpson index, TCRbeta diversity was lower in IBD patients than in healthy co-twins.

Per individual sample, eight separate reactions were used to make cDNA. The template-switching step introduced UMIs that carried a 6-nucleotide sample barcode. TCRdb reanalyzed the 5' RACE reads, giving one entry per CDR3 protein sequence and no DNA. The repertoire table contains some 130,000 distinct CDR3 sequences. Remarks on this clonotype: Its antigen remains unknown.

The specimen was blood. The genes are TRBV5-1 and TRBJ2-1. This clonotype was obtained from a human donor with ulcerative colitis or Crohn's disease, or a healthy co-twin of an affected twin (not recorded which). The chain's CDR3 is CASSLKPYNEQFF.